This TCR beta chain is drawn from a study of blood T cell repertoires in COVID-19. About the research overall: From T cells, B-cell-depleted T cells, or PBMCs came the material, which was cDNA or gDNA.

Clones were read by immunoSEQ multiplex PCR, and TCRdb kept only the in-frame ones, dropping some. Seen here are 150,000 to 200,000 clones, around 82% observed once, and the top ten hold around 10%. The V gene's germline CDR1 is SNHLY and CDR2 FYNNEI. V lost 6 bases to trimming and J lost 11 bases, with 16 bases between them. The CDR3 runs 12 residues. The chain uses TRBV2 and TRBJ1-2; TRBD1 is a possible D gene (5 bases). Sequencing was carried out using peripheral blood. The clonotype was recovered from a man aged 55 to 70 with active or convalescent COVID-19. CDR3: CASRVDSSGYTF. CDR3 coding DNA: TGTGCCAGCAGAGTTGACAGCTCTGGATACACCTTC.